This TCR beta chain is from a study of T cell responses to AZD1222 COVID-19 vaccine. CDR1 and CDR2 (germline): SGDLS, YYNGEE. V was shortened by 0 bases and J by 0 bases, with 10 bases between the two germline ends. The CDR3 extends over 16 amino acids. TCRdb keeps only in-frame clones here, not all; method: immunoSEQ multiplex PCR. The table records some 84,000 clones, approximately 85% of them present only once. This receptor was identified in an adult who received the AZD1222 COVID-19 vaccine. The source was peripheral blood, collected 28 days after the second AZD1222 dose. The chain uses TRBV9 and TRBJ2-1, with D perhaps TRBD2 (6 bases). CDR3 loop: CASSVAIGSSYNEQFF. As DNA, the CDR3 is TGTGCCAGCAGCGTAGCTATCGGGAGCTCCTACAATGAGCAGTTCTTC.